The following is a T cell receptor (beta chain) sequence with its context. The sequencing template was cDNA reverse transcribed from extracted RNA. TCRdb keeps only in-frame clones here, not all; method: immunoSEQ multiplex PCR. The table shows under 20,000 clones, with around three fifths occurring only once. The CDR3 totals 15 residues. Trimming pared 1 base from V and 0 bases from J, leaving 9 bases between. Germline loops: CDR1 LGHNA, CDR2 YSLEER. This sample was taken from a study of CD8+ T cells in alopecia areata. Specimens obtained from alopecia areata patients comprised lesional scalp punch biopsies and peripheral blood.

The sequence was collected from a human donor with alopecia areata. The sample consisted of skin, taken at week 0. J is TRBJ1-1 and V is TRBV4-3, with D possibly TRBD1 on 5 matching bases. In DNA, the CDR3 is TGCGCCAGCAGCCAAGTGAGGGGCATGAACACTGAAGCTTTCTTT. Encoded protein: CASSQVRGMNTEAFF.